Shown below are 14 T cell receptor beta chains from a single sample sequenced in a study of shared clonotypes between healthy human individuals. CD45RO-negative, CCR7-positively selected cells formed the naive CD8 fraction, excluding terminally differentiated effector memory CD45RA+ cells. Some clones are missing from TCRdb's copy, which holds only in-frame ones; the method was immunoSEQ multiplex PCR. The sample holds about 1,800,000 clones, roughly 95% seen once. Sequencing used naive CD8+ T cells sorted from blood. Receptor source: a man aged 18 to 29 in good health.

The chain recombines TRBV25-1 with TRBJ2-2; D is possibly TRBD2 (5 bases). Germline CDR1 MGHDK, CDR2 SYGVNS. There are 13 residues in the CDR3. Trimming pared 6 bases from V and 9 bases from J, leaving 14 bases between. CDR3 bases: TGTGCCAGCAGCCCCCGGGAATCCAGGGAGCTGTTTTTT. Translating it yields CASSPRESRELFF.

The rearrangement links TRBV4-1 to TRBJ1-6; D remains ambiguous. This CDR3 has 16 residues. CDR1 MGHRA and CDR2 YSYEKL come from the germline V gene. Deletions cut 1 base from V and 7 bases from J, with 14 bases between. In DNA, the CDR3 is TGCGCCAGCAGCCAAGCTTTGTGGGATCGAAATTCACCCCTCCACTTT. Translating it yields CASSQALWDRNSPLHF.

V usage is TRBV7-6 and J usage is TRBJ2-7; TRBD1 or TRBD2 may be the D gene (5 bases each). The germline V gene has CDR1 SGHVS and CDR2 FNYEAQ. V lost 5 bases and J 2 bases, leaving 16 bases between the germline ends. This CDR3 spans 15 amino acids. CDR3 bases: TGTGCCAGCAGCGAAATCGCTGGGGACGCCTACGAGCAGTACTTC. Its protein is CASSEIAGDAYEQYF.

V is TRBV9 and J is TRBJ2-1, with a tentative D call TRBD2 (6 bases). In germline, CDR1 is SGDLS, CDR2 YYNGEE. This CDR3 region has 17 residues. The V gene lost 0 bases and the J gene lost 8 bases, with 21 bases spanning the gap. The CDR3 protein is CASSVGSAGSRGDEQFF. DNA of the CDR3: TGTGCCAGCAGCGTAGGTTCGGCGGGGTCCCGTGGGGATGAGCAGTTCTTC.

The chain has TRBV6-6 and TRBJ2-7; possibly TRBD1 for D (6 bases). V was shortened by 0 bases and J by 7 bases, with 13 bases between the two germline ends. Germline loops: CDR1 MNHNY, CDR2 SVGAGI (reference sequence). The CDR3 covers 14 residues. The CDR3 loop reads CASSYSQGRGEQYF. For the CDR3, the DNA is TGTGCCAGCAGTTACTCGCAGGGGAGAGGGGAGCAGTACTTC.

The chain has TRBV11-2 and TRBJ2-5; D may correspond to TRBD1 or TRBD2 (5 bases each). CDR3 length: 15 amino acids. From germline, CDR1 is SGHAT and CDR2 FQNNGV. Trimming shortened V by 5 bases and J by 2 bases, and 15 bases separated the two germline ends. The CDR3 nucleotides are TGTGCCAGCAGCCACGGGGTGGGGGTTCAAGAGACCCAGTACTTC. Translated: CASSHGVGVQETQYF.

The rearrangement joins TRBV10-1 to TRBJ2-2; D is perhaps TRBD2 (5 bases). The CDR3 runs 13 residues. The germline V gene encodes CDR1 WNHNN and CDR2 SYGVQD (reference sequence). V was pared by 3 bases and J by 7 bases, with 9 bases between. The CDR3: CASSDSTSGELFF. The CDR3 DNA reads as TGCGCCAGCAGTGATAGCACTAGCGGGGAGCTGTTTTTT.

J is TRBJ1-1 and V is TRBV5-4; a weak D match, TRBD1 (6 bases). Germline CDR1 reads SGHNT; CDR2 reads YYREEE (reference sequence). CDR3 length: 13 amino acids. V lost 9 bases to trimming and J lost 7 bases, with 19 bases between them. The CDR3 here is CATDRMGAYEAFF. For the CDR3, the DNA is TGTGCCACCGACCGGATGGGGGCCTATGAAGCTTTCTTT.

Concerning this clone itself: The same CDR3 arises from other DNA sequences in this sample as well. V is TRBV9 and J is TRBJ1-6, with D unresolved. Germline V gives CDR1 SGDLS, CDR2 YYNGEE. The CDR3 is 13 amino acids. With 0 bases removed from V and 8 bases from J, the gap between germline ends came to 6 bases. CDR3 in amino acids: CASSVGGDSPLHF. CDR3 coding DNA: TGTGCCAGCAGCGTAGGAGGTGATTCACCCCTCCACTTT.

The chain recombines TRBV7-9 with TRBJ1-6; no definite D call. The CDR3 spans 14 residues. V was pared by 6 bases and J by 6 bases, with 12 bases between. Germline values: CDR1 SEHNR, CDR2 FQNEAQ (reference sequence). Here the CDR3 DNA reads TGTGCCAGCAGTAGTTCCGTCTTTAATTCACCCCTCCACTTT. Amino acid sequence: CASSSSVFNSPLHF. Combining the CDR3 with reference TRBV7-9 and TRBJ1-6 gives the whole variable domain DTGVSQNPRHKITKRGQNVTFRCDPISEHNRLYWYRQTLGQGPEFLTYFQNEAQLEKSRLLSDRFSAERPKGSFSTLEIQRTEQGDSAMYLCASSSSVFNSPLHFGNGTRLTVT.

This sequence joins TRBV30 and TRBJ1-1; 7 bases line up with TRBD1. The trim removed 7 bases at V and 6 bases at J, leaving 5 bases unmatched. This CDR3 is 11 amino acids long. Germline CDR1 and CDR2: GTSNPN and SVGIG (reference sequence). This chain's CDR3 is CAYHQGAEAFF. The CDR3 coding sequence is TGTGCCTATCACCAGGGGGCTGAAGCTTTCTTT.

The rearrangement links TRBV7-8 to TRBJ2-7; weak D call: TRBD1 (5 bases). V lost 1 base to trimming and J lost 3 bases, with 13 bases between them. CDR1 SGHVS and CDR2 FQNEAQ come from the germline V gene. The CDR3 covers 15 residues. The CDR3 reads CASSLGVGVSYEQYF. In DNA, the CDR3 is TGTGCCAGCAGCTTAGGGGTAGGGGTAAGCTACGAGCAGTACTTC. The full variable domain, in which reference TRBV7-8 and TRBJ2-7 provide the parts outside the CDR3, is GAGVSQSPRYKVAKRGQDVALRCDPISGHVSLFWYQQALGQGPEFLTYFQNEAQLDKSGLPSDRFFAERPEGSVSTLKIQRTQQEDSAVYLCASSLGVGVSYEQYFGPGTRLTVT.

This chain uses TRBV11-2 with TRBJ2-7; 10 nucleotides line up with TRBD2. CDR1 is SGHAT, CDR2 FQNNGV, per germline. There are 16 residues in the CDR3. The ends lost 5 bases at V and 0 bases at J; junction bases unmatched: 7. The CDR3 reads CASSAATSGFSYEQYF. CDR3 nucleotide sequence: TGTGCCAGCAGCGCAGCGACTAGCGGGTTCTCCTACGAGCAGTACTTC. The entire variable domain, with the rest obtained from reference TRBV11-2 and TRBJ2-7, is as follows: EAGVAQSPRYKIIEKRQSVAFWCNPISGHATLYWYQQILGQGPKLLIQFQNNGVVDDSQLPKDRFSAERLKGVDSTLKIQPAKLEDSAVYLCASSAATSGFSYEQYFGPGTRLTVT.

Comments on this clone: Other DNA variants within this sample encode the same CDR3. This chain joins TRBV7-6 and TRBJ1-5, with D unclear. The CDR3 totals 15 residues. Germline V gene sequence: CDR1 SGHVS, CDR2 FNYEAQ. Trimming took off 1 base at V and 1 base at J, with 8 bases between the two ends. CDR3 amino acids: CASSLEGGSNQPQHF. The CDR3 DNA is TGTGCCAGCAGCTTAGAAGGCGGAAGCAATCAGCCCCAGCATTTT.